This T cell receptor beta chain was captured in a study of CD4+ T cells in melanoma. V lost 0 bases, J lost 3 bases, and 9 bases stayed unmatched. The CDR3 has 17 amino acids. Germline CDR1 is MNHNS and CDR2 is SASEGT. Assay used: immunoSEQ multiplex PCR; TCRdb lists only in-frame clones, some missing. The sample carries about 11,000 clones, roughly three fifths recorded once. The genes are TRBV6-1 and TRBJ2-3, with 7 nucleotides matching TRBD2. Sequencing was done on a sample of cells from a culture (not recorded whether cultured in vitro). The receptor was derived from a human donor with melanoma. CDR3 sequence reads: CASSEALSPAGTDTQYF. CDR3 nucleotide sequence: TGTGCCAGCAGTGAAGCACTATCCCCAGCGGGGACAGATACGCAGTATTTT.